A selection of T cell receptor beta chains follows, all from one sample in a study of Ad26.COV2.S vaccination and SARS-CoV-2 variants. The assay was immunoSEQ multiplex PCR, and TCRdb's table has in-frame clones only and misses some. In the table there are around 450,000 clones, 90% of which are singletons. This specimen was peripheral blood, taken in a trial of Ad26.COV2.S vaccine versus placebo. Receptors were obtained from a person aged 18-65 years who received the Ad26.COV2.S COVID-19 vaccine or a placebo. Both conserved end residues are part of each CDR3. D genes are given only for firm matches. Clone size is not always given. Where it is, it says once, few, many or a class for expanded clones.

abundance	j_gene	d_gene	v_gene	CDR3nt	CDR3aa
NA	TRBJ2-3	TRBD2	TRBV4-1	TGCGCCAGCAGCCAAGCGCCGGGACTAGCGGGAGGGCCTTCTAGCACAGATACGCAGTATTTT	CASSQAPGLAGGPSSTDTQYF
NA	TRBJ2-3	NA	TRBV9	TGTGCCAGCAGCATGCAAGGCCCCCCCACAGATACGCAGTATTTT	CASSMQGPPTDTQYF
once	TRBJ2-3	NA	TRBV29-1	TGCAGCGTTGAAGATCAACTGGGGACACAGGGCGGGTTCCTCCCAGATACGCAGTATTTT	CSVEDQLGTQGGFLPDTQYF
NA	TRBJ2-3	NA	TRBV9	TGTGCCAGCAGCAATAGCGGAGCAAGCACAGATACGCAGTATTTT	CASSNSGASTDTQYF
NA	TRBJ2-7	TRBD1	TRBV27	TGTGCCAGCAGTTTGTCTCCGGGACAGGCGACCTACGAGCAGTACTTC	CASSLSPGQATYEQYF
NA	TRBJ2-1	TRBD2	TRBV6-4	TGTGCCAGCAGTGACACGGTAGCGGGAGGGCATGAGCAGTTCTTC	CASSDTVAGGHEQFF
NA	TRBJ1-4	NA	TRBV15	TGTGCCACCAGCAGAGGAGGGGCGGCTAATGAAAAACTGTTTTTT	CATSRGGAANEKLFF
NA	TRBJ2-3	NA	TRBV9	TGTGCCAGCAGCGTAGGCGGGGCCCCCACAGATACGCAGTATTTT	CASSVGGAPTDTQYF
NA	TRBJ2-5	TRBD2	TRBV15	TGTGCCACCAGAGTTAGCGGGGAAGAGACCCAGTACTTC	CATRVSGEETQYF
NA	TRBJ2-1	NA	TRBV29-1	TGCAGCGTTAGGGGGAGACTATACAATGAGCAGTTCTTC	CSVRGRLYNEQFF
NA	TRBJ2-2	NA	TRBV5-1	TGCGCCAGCAGCCTACAGGGGGGGACCGGGGAGCTGTTTTTT	CASSLQGGTGELFF
NA	TRBJ2-5	NA	TRBV4-2	TGTGCCAGCAGCCAAGATTTTGTGCTTACTGGTGAGACCCAGTACTTC	CASSQDFVLTGETQYF
NA	TRBJ1-1	TRBD1	TRBV3-1/TRBV3-2	TGTGCCAGCAGCCGCAGAAGCACAGGGGCGAACACTGAAGCTTTCTTT	CASSRRSTGANTEAFF
NA	TRBJ2-2	NA	TRBV7-6	TGTGCCAGCAGCCTCGGGTACTCCTCAACCGGGGAGCTGTTTTTT	CASSLGYSSTGELFF
NA	TRBJ2-7	NA	TRBV13	TGTGCCAGCAGCTCGCAGGGGATCTACGAGCAGTACTTC	CASSSQGIYEQYF
NA	TRBJ2-7	NA	TRBV25-1	TGTGCCAGCGGCTGGGGCGGCCAGCAGTACTTC	CASGWGGQQYF
once	TRBJ1-2	NA	TRBV28	TGTGCCAGCAGTTCACCGGGGACCTATGGCTACACCTTC	CASSSPGTYGYTF
NA	TRBJ2-1	TRBD2	TRBV7-2	TGTGCCAGCAGCTTAGTGACTAGCGGATTCTCCTACAATGAGCAGTTCTTC	CASSLVTSGFSYNEQFF
NA	TRBJ2-3	NA	TRBV6-1	TGTGCCAGCAGTGAGACGGTCGCGAGTGCCCCTAGCACAGATACGCAGTATTTT	CASSETVASAPSTDTQYF
NA	TRBJ2-5	TRBD2	TRBV27	TGTGCCAGCAGTTTTGTAGCGGGGAACCAAGAGACCCAGTACTTC	CASSFVAGNQETQYF
NA	TRBJ2-1	NA	TRBV24-1	TGTGCCACCAGTGATGGCCCTGGAGGATACAATGAGCAGTTCTTC	CATSDGPGGYNEQFF
NA	TRBJ2-2	TRBD1	TRBV6-2/TRBV6-3	TGTGCCAGCAGTTCTCGGACAGGGCTCCCCGGGGAGCTGTTTTTT	CASSSRTGLPGELFF
NA	TRBJ2-2	NA	TRBV7-8	TGTGCCAGCAGCTTAGGTCGGGCTAGGGAGCTGTTTTTT	CASSLGRARELFF
NA	TRBJ2-2	NA	TRBV24-1	TGTGCCACAATGGGTGGGTCTACCGGGGAGCTGTTTTTT	CATMGGSTGELFF
NA	TRBJ2-7	NA	TRBV27	TGTGCCAGCAGTTTATCGACCCGGGGCGAGCAGTACTTC	CASSLSTRGEQYF
NA	TRBJ2-7	NA	TRBV5-1	TGCGCCAGCAGCTTGGATTTACAGGGTCGCTACGAGCAGTACTTC	CASSLDLQGRYEQYF
NA	TRBJ1-2	NA	TRBV11-3	TGTGCCAGCAGATTTGTCCGCGGCTACACCTTC	CASRFVRGYTF